These 7 T cell receptor beta chains share one sample of origin, sequenced in a study of Graves' ophthalmopathy and Graves' hyperthyroidism. Researchers took RNA transcripts and amplified TCR beta CDR3 regions from them. First-round RT-PCR relied on HTBI primers, and a second-round multiplex PCR came next. TCRdb re-called the multiplex PCR reads through MiXCR, storing one row per CDR3 protein. Seen here are around 670,000 distinct CDR3 sequences, approximately 40% observed once, and the top ten hold 44%. Sequences were obtained from peripheral blood. The receptors were sampled from an adult man with Graves' ophthalmopathy.

Only a few counts were recorded for this clonotype. V gene TRBV10-3 combines with J gene TRBJ2-3; D is uncertain. Germline lookup yields CDR1 ENHRY and CDR2 SYGVKD. V was pared by 7 bases and J by 2 bases, with 7 bases between. The CDR3 extends over 12 amino acids. The CDR3 sequence: CAIKNNTDTQYF. CDR3 sequence (DNA): TGTGCCATCAAGAACAACACAGATACGCAGTATTTT.

This chain connects TRBV3-1 to TRBJ2-2, with a tentative D call TRBD2 (5 bases). Per the germline V gene, CDR1 is LGHDT and CDR2 is YNNKEL (reference sequence). The V and J ends lost 8 bases and 6 bases respectively, with 7 bases between them. The CDR3 is 11 amino acids. The CDR3, as DNA: TGTGCCAGCGGCGGGCCCGGGGAGCTGTTTTTT. It codes for CASGGPGELFF. The full variable domain, in which reference TRBV3-1 and TRBJ2-2 provide the parts outside the CDR3, is DTAVSQTPKYLVTQMGNDKSIKCEQNLGHDTMYWYKQDSKKFLKIMFSYNNKELIINETVPNRFSPKSPDKAHLNLHINSLELGDSAVYFCASGGPGELFFGEGSRLTVL.

The chain is built from TRBV5-1 and TRBJ2-7; D uncertain. From germline, CDR1 is SGHRS and CDR2 YFSETQ. The CDR3 is 14 amino acids. The V end lost 6 bases, the J end lost 5 bases, and 18 bases lay between the germline ends. This CDR3 reads CASKNRVNVHEQYF. The CDR3 nucleotides are TGCGCCAGCAAAAATAGGGTGAATGTCCACGAGCAGTACTTC.

This clonotype was counted only a few times. The genes are TRBV12-3 or TRBV12-4 and TRBJ2-7; D might be TRBD2 (6 bases). Trimming removed 3 bases from V and 5 bases from J, with 8 bases in between. The CDR3 consists of 12 residues. The CDR3 DNA follows: TGTGCCAGCAGTTTTTCGGGGGACGAGCAGTACTTC. Its protein is CASSFSGDEQYF.

Turning to this clonotype: A much larger clone lies one base from this, so it may be a read error. The chain has TRBV7-2 and TRBJ2-5; 8 bases agree with TRBD1. The CDR3 totals 14 residues. V was clipped by 2 bases and J by 5 bases; unmatched bases: 4. CDR1 is SGHTA and CDR2 is FQGNSA in the germline V gene. The CDR3 DNA follows: TGTGCCAGCAGCTTATCACAGGGGGTGGAGACCCAGTACTTC. Its protein is CASSLSQGVETQYF.

This clonotype was counted a single time. This chain uses TRBV15 with TRBJ1-5, with a tentative D call TRBD1 (5 bases). Trimming shortened V by 5 bases and J by 5 bases, and 13 bases separated the two germline ends. The length of the CDR3 is 14 residues. Germline loops: CDR1 LNHNV, CDR2 YYDKDF (reference sequence). In nucleotides, the CDR3 is TGTGCCACCAGCGGGTGGTGGGGGGATCAGCCCCAGCATTTT. Protein product: CATSGWWGDQPQHF.

The chain carries TRBV2 and TRBJ2-6, with D maybe TRBD1 (6 bases). V was shortened by 7 bases and J by 3 bases, with 10 bases between the two germline ends. Germline CDR1 is SNHLY and CDR2 is FYNNEI. This CDR3 has 14 amino acids. This chain's CDR3 is CASITGYGANVLTF. DNA of the CDR3: TGTGCCAGCATCACAGGGTATGGGGCCAACGTCCTGACTTTC.